This T cell receptor beta chain was sequenced during a study of blood T cell repertoires in COVID-19. Germline CDR1 and CDR2: SGHRS and YFSETQ. There are 14 residues in the CDR3. The V segment lost 4 bases and the J segment 2 bases; nucleotides outside the gene matches: 3. This table comes from immunoSEQ multiplex PCR, and its TCRdb copy is limited to in-frame clones, with some not included. The table has approximately 100,000 clones, roughly 89% seen once. The material sequenced was peripheral blood. The TCR originated in a human donor in a cohort sampled during active COVID-19. The chain couples TRBV5-1 to TRBJ1-2; 9 bases match TRBD1. The CDR3 loop reads CASSIGQGNYGYTF. DNA of the CDR3: TGCGCCAGCAGCATCGGACAGGGGAACTATGGCTACACCTTC.